This entry lists 27 T cell receptor beta chains sequenced from one sample in a study of metastatic and nonmetastatic thyroid tumors. From the PCR reads, TCRdb re-called clones with MiXCR. The top ten clones hold more than 9% of a sample with roughly 59,000 clones, about a sixth of them seen once. Thyroid surgery was preceded by no treatment in any patient. Sequencing input: blood. The receptor source for this set is a male donor with papillary thyroid cancer or a benign thyroid nodule (not recorded which). Some clones in this sample may be carry-over from other donors' samples.

This clone showed up many times. The chain employs TRBV25-1 and TRBJ2-5; D gene unclear. Trimming stripped 1 base from V and 5 bases from J, with 17 bases between. The CDR3 is 16 residues long. Germline V lookup: CDR1 MGHDK, CDR2 SYGVNS. DNA for the CDR3: TGTGCCAGCAGTGAATCCCGGCAGAACAGTTGGGAGACCCAGTACTTC. It yields the protein CASSESRQNSWETQYF.

The chain links TRBV28 to TRBJ1-5, with 11 bases fitting TRBD1. Germline assignment: CDR1 MDHEN and CDR2 SYDVKM. There are 16 residues in the CDR3. V trimming: 6 bases; J trimming: 9 bases; junction bases outside the gene matches: 13. The CDR3 loop is CASSWGPGQGVMPQHF. CDR3 bases: TGTGCCAGCAGCTGGGGCCCGGGACAGGGGGTAATGCCCCAGCATTTT.

The genes are TRBV2 and TRBJ2-3; 13 positions match TRBD2. This CDR3 is 17 amino acids long. V gave up 6 bases and J gave up 7 bases; unmatched junction bases: 13. Looked up from germline, CDR1 is SNHLY and CDR2 is FYNNEI. CDR3: CASSGTSGKWGTHTQYF. CDR3 in DNA: TGTGCCAGCAGCGGGACTAGCGGGAAGTGGGGCACGCATACGCAGTATTTT.

A note on this clone: An end of the junction differs from the germline gene, which may be a read error. This sample also contains other DNA sequences that code for the same CDR3. The chain links TRBV12-3 or TRBV12-4 to TRBJ2-7; TRBD2 agrees at 9 bases. CDR3 length: 16 amino acids. The CDR3 reads CASGVVTSGGSYGQYF. Here the CDR3 DNA reads TGTGCCAGCGGGGTGGTGACTAGCGGTGGCTCCTACGGGCAGTACTTC.

This clone was found many times. J is TRBJ2-6 and V is TRBV28; D assignment may be TRBD1 or TRBD2 (5 bases each). This CDR3 is built from 14 residues. In germline, CDR1 is MDHEN, CDR2 SYDVKM. The V end was cut by 11 bases, the J end by 0 bases, with 11 bases between. CDR3 bases: TGTGCCGCCGGGACCCTCTCTGGGGCCAACGTCCTGACTTTC. This gives the protein CAAGTLSGANVLTF.

This clone has just a few counts. With a much larger clone just one base away, this may be a read error. V usage is TRBV27 and J usage is TRBJ1-4, with TRBD1 identical over 10 bases. Per the germline V gene, CDR1 is MNHEY and CDR2 is SMNVEV (reference sequence). The CDR3 runs to 16 residues. The trim removed 4 bases at V and 7 bases at J, leaving 9 bases unmatched. CDR3 sequence (DNA): TGTGCCAGCAGTTCTCCCCCGACAGGGGGCATTGAAAAACTGTTTTTT. Protein product: CASSSPPTGGIEKLFF.

This clone came up many times. Other DNA sequences in this sample translate to the same CDR3. This chain joins TRBV9 and TRBJ2-1; D gene unclear. Germline CDR1 and CDR2: SGDLS and YYNGEE. This CDR3 region has 14 residues. V was clipped by 2 bases and J by 1 base, with 7 bases between them. The CDR3 here is CASSVRDSYNEQFF. The CDR3 DNA is TGTGCCAGCAGCGTGCGCGATTCCTACAATGAGCAGTTCTTC.

This clone has just a few counts. The chain joins TRBV15 to TRBJ2-7; 9 nucleotides align to TRBD1. Germline V gene sequence: CDR1 LNHNV, CDR2 YYDKDF (reference sequence). The CDR3 is made up of 14 amino acids. CDR3 coding DNA: TGTTCCACCAGCAGTGACAGGGGGTTTTATGAGCAGTACGTC. This gives the protein CSTSSDRGFYEQYV.

This clone was counted only a few times. The junction differs from germline at one of its ends, possibly a read error. The J gene is TRBJ2-3, the V gene TRBV12-3 or TRBV12-4, with TRBD1 as a possible D gene (6 bases). This CDR3 spans 14 amino acids. Written as DNA, the CDR3 is TGTGCCCGCAGTCTGAGACAGGTCACAGAAACGCAGTATTTT. This codes for CARSLRQVTETQYF.

This clone was seen repeatedly, ten times or more. The CDR3 here is CASSLPGSNQPQHF. CDR3 DNA sequence: TGTGCCAGCAGCTTACCAGGGAGCAATCAGCCCCAGCATTTT. The rearrangement links TRBV7-9 to TRBJ1-5, with D perhaps matching TRBD1 (5 bases). Germline CDR1 is SEHNR and CDR2 is FQNEAQ (reference sequence). The V and J ends lost 2 bases and 1 base respectively, with 6 bases between them. This CDR3 has 14 residues.

This clone occurred many times. The rearrangement uses TRBV4-1 and TRBJ2-5; 10 bases map to TRBD2. J gave up 7 bases and V 4 bases, and 18 bases lay outside the gene matches. Germline V gene lookup returns CDR1 MGHRA and CDR2 YSYEKL. This CDR3 is built from 18 residues. CDR3 sequence (DNA): TGCGCCAGCAGCCCTATAGCGGGGGGCGTTCCTTTGGAACGGACCCAGTACTTC. It codes for CASSPIAGGVPLERTQYF.

This clone was counted between two and nine times. The chain combines TRBV6-1 with TRBJ2-7, with 9 bases that match TRBD2. The CDR3 is made up of 15 amino acids. With V trimmed by 7 bases and J by 5 bases, 12 bases remained unmatched. From germline, CDR1 is MNHNS and CDR2 SASEGT. The CDR3 region is CASTLGLARDNEQYF. The CDR3 DNA sequence: TGTGCCAGCACCTTAGGACTAGCGAGAGATAACGAGCAGTACTTC.

This clone was seen many times. The genes are TRBV29-1 and TRBJ1-2; D may be TRBD1 (6 bases). Between the trimmed V and J ends, which lost 4 bases and 8 bases, there was a span of 14 bases. The CDR3 is 12 amino acids. CDR1 SQVTM and CDR2 ANQGSEA come from the germline V gene. CDR3 nucleotide sequence: TGCAGCGTTGGGTCAGGGGTACGGGGCTACACCTTC. Residues: CSVGSGVRGYTF.

This clone has a count of ten or more. This chain joins TRBV5-6 and TRBJ1-5; D not certain. This CDR3 is 14 amino acids long. Germline CDR1 and CDR2: SGHDT and YYEEEE. Trimming removed 0 bases at V and 2 bases at J, with 6 bases between. CDR3 amino acids: CASSLGGGNQPQHF. The CDR3 nucleotides are TGTGCCAGCAGCTTGGGGGGTGGCAATCAGCCCCAGCATTTT.

In its sample, this clone was seen many times. The same CDR3 can be traced to other DNA sequences in this sample. This chain joins TRBV2 and TRBJ2-1; 9 bases are a match to TRBD2. The V gene's germline CDR1 is SNHLY and CDR2 FYNNEI. The CDR3 extends over 15 amino acids. V lost 5 bases to trimming and J lost 2 bases; unmatched junction nucleotides: 4. This CDR3 is CASSLAGGAYNEQFF. The CDR3 coding sequence is TGTGCCAGCAGTCTCGCGGGGGGGGCCTACAATGAGCAGTTCTTC.

This clone has a count of ten or more. The chain joins TRBV20-1 to TRBJ2-5; the match to TRBD2 covers 11 bases. Looked up from germline, CDR1 is DFQATT and CDR2 is SNEGSKA (reference sequence). The CDR3 spans 14 residues. After removal of 6 bases from V and 4 bases from J, the junction contained 7 bases not matched to a gene. This chain's CDR3 is CSARTSGGGETQYF. The CDR3 nucleotides are TGCAGTGCGAGAACTAGCGGGGGTGGAGAGACCCAGTACTTC.

This clone has more than one count but fewer than ten. This chain connects TRBV6-1 to TRBJ2-1, with a possible D match to TRBD1 (6 bases). V lost 6 bases, J lost 5 bases, and 17 bases lay in between. CDR1 is MNHNS, CDR2 SASEGT, per germline. The CDR3 runs to 15 residues. CDR3 bases: TGTGCCAGCAGGTTCGGGACATGGGAAAACAATGAGCAGTTCTTC. As protein: CASRFGTWENNEQFF.

This clone appeared many times. This chain joins TRBV20-1 and TRBJ2-1; TRBD2 matches at 11 bases. Germline V gene data show CDR1 as DFQATT and CDR2 as SNEGSKA (reference sequence). CDR3 length: 14 amino acids. Unmatched junction bases numbered 3, after V lost 2 bases and J lost 6 bases. CDR3 sequence: CSARPGLAANEQFF. DNA of the CDR3: TGCAGTGCTAGACCGGGACTAGCGGCCAATGAGCAGTTCTTC.

There are a few counts of this clone. A much larger clonotype is one base distant, so this may be a read error. The genes are TRBV27 and TRBJ1-5; perhaps TRBD1 as D (6 bases). Germline CDR1 reads MNHEY; CDR2 reads SMNVEV (reference sequence). The CDR3 has 16 amino acids. Trimming cost V 10 bases and J 0 bases, with 19 bases left between them. The DNA of the CDR3 is TGTGCCATCCGCCCTCGGACAGTCAGTAGCAATCAGCCCCAGCATTTT. Protein product: CAIRPRTVSSNQPQHF.

With regard to this clone: A single base separates this from a much larger clone, so it may be a read error. The V call is TRBV5-6, the J call TRBJ1-2; 8 bases map to TRBD1. From germline, CDR1 is SGHDT and CDR2 YYEEEE. J gave up 6 bases and V 6 bases, and 16 bases lay outside the gene matches. The CDR3 has 16 residues. The CDR3 DNA sequence: TGTGCCAGCATCTTCGGGACAGGCACCTCTAGGAATGGCTACACCTTC. Amino acid sequence: CASIFGTGTSRNGYTF.

This clone was seen repeatedly, ten times or more. J is TRBJ2-1 and V is TRBV20-1; TRBD2 agrees at 8 bases. CDR1 DFQATT and CDR2 SNEGSKA come from the germline V gene (reference sequence). This CDR3 has 14 residues. The V and J ends lost 5 bases and 6 bases, in that order; junction bases with no gene match: 9. DNA for the CDR3: TGCAGTGCTTCCGGGACTAGAGACTCCAATGAGCAGTTCTTC. This encodes CSASGTRDSNEQFF.

This clone appeared many times. The chain joins TRBV10-1 to TRBJ2-7; a weak D match, TRBD1 (5 bases). The V gene lost 10 bases and the J gene lost 5 bases, with 12 bases spanning the gap. Germline V gene data show CDR1 as WNHNN and CDR2 as SYGVQD (reference sequence). This CDR3 has 11 residues. The CDR3 reads CATRACDEQYV. The CDR3 nucleotides read TGCGCCACCAGGGCCTGCGACGAGCAGTACGTC.

This clone showed up many times. The gene calls are TRBV9 and TRBJ2-2, with D perhaps matching TRBD2 (7 bases). V gave up 0 bases and J gave up 5 bases, with 17 bases separating them. The CDR3 runs 17 residues. Germline V CDR1 and CDR2: SGDLS, YYNGEE. CDR3 region: CASSVGKQGGETGELFF. DNA of the CDR3: TGTGCCAGCAGCGTAGGCAAACAGGGAGGGGAGACCGGGGAGCTGTTTTTT.

This clone was picked up many times. V is TRBV7-9 and J is TRBJ2-3, with 10 nucleotides matching TRBD1. The CDR3 consists of 15 residues. Trimming at V came to 7 bases and at J to 6 bases, leaving 10 bases not matched to a gene. Germline lookup yields CDR1 SEHNR and CDR2 FQNEAQ (reference sequence). The CDR3 coding sequence is TGTGCCAGCAACTACGACAGGGGGCGTTCGGATACGCAGTATTTT. Protein product: CASNYDRGRSDTQYF.

With respect to this clone: A much bigger clone sits one base away, suggesting this may be a read error. Here the CDR3 reads CASSLVQGSHEQFF. The DNA of the CDR3 is TGTGCCAGCAGTTTAGTTCAGGGGTCACATGAGCAGTTCTTC. The chain uses TRBV12-3 or TRBV12-4 and TRBJ2-1, with D possibly being TRBD1 (6 bases). Trimming took 1 base from V and 8 from J, leaving 12 bases between them. CDR3 length: 14 residues.

This clone was recorded at least ten times. The CDR3 nucleotides are TGTGCCAGCAGCGTAGGAGCGGGGGTCACAGATACGCAGTATTTT. It is translated as CASSVGAGVTDTQYF. The rearrangement uses TRBV9 and TRBJ2-3; TRBD2 matches at 8 bases. Unmatched junction bases numbered 2, after V lost 0 bases and J lost 2 bases. The CDR3 is 15 amino acids. Per the germline V gene, CDR1 is SGDLS and CDR2 is YYNGEE.

There are many counts of this clone. The CDR3 DNA sequence: TGTGCCAGCAGCTTATCTAGGGACCACAATGAGCAGTTCTTC. It is translated as CASSLSRDHNEQFF. The rearrangement joins TRBV7-3 to TRBJ2-1; perhaps D is TRBD1 or TRBD2 (5 bases each). V lost 2 bases and J lost 5, with 10 bases in between. Germline V lookup: CDR1 SGHTA, CDR2 FQGTGA. The CDR3 contains 14 residues.